What follows are 9 T cell receptor beta chains derived from one specimen sequenced in a study of blood T cell repertoires in COVID-19. The table came from immunoSEQ multiplex PCR; TCRdb's copy has only in-frame clones and leaves some out. The table includes a few hundred thousand clones, around 86% detected once. Sequencing input: peripheral blood. These receptors were taken from a young man who had recovered from COVID-19.

The chain carries TRBV9 and TRBJ1-1; 8 bases line up with TRBD1. Germline lookup yields CDR1 SGDLS and CDR2 YYNGEE. The CDR3 has 15 amino acids. Germline trimming cut 2 bases from V and 7 bases from J; bases unmatched to any gene: 10. CDR3 sequence (DNA): TGTGCCAGCAGCGTCGGGACAGGTCGAACTGGTGAAGCTTTCTTT. Translated: CASSVGTGRTGEAFF.

V is TRBV3-1 (or the pseudogene TRBV3-2) and J is TRBJ2-7, with TRBD1 matching over 10 bases. In germline, CDR1 is LGHDT, CDR2 YNNKEL (reference sequence). Trimming took 1 base from V and 3 from J; bases not matched to a gene: 6. This CDR3 has 16 residues. The CDR3 sequence: CASSQVVTGGYYEQYV. The DNA of the CDR3 is TGTGCCAGCAGCCAAGTTGTGACAGGGGGCTACTACGAGCAGTACGTC.

V is TRBV27 and J is TRBJ2-5; the D gene is possibly TRBD1 (5 bases). Germline assignment: CDR1 MNHEY and CDR2 SMNVEV (reference sequence). The CDR3 contains 14 residues. Trimming left V 0 bases short and J 4 bases short, with 9 bases between. The CDR3 nucleotides are TGTGCCAGCAGTTTATCAGGGGTTGGAGAGACCCAGTACTTC. It codes for CASSLSGVGETQYF.

The chain couples TRBV4-2 to TRBJ1-1; D is uncertain. CDR1 and CDR2 (germline): LGHNA, YNFKEQ. V was pared by 0 bases and J by 0 bases, with 14 bases between. This CDR3 spans 17 amino acids. The CDR3 sequence: CASSQEVARGMNTEAFF. The CDR3 coding sequence is TGTGCCAGCAGCCAAGAGGTTGCAAGAGGTATGAACACTGAAGCTTTCTTT.

The chain couples TRBV28 to TRBJ1-3; unclear D gene. The germline V and J ends were trimmed by 3 bases and 0 bases, with 6 bases remaining between them. The germline V gene has CDR1 MDHEN and CDR2 SYDVKM. The CDR3 loop spans 14 amino acids. The CDR3 DNA sequence: TGTGCCAGCAGTTTTATGAGCTCTGGAAACACCATATATTTT. Protein: CASSFMSSGNTIYF.

V and J are TRBV11-2 and TRBJ1-4; TRBD1 is a possible D gene (6 bases). V lost 5 bases and J lost 8, with 18 bases in between. This CDR3 has 15 residues. The germline V gene has CDR1 SGHAT and CDR2 FQNNGV. The CDR3 sequence: CASSPWGYTGEKLFF. DNA for the CDR3: TGTGCCAGCAGCCCCTGGGGCTACACAGGGGAAAAACTGTTTTTT.

The chain has TRBV10-3 and TRBJ2-1; 10 nucleotides agree with TRBD2. Germline V CDR1 and CDR2: ENHRY, SYGVKD. CDR3 length: 14 amino acids. Trimming took 3 bases from V and 7 from J; bases not matched to a gene: 3. CDR3 protein: CAISELAGHNEQFF. The CDR3 bases are TGTGCCATCAGTGAACTAGCGGGGCATAATGAGCAGTTCTTC.

The chain combines TRBV4-2 with TRBJ1-2; a weak D match, TRBD1 (6 bases). The CDR3 is 18 amino acids. The germline CDR1 and CDR2 sequences are LGHNA and YNFKEQ. Between the trimmed V and J ends, which lost 1 base and 2 bases, there was a span of 20 bases. CDR3 bases: TGTGCCAGCAGCCAAGGCTCCGTGGGGGCAGGGCTCAACTATGGCTACACCTTC. Its translation: CASSQGSVGAGLNYGYTF.

The J gene is TRBJ1-2, the V gene TRBV6-5; tentatively, D is TRBD1 (5 bases). Trimming pared 6 bases from V and 5 bases from J, leaving 16 bases between. The CDR3 totals 14 residues. Germline V gives CDR1 MNHEY, CDR2 SVGAGI. This CDR3 is CASRAISQGYGYTF. Written as DNA, the CDR3 is TGTGCCAGCAGAGCTATATCTCAGGGTTATGGCTACACCTTC.